This T cell receptor (beta chain) is drawn from a study of blood T cell repertoires in COVID-19. Study at large: Samples came from the United States, Italy and Spain, spanning acute and convalescent COVID-19. PBMCs, B-cell-depleted T cells, or T cells provided the cDNA or gDNA that made up the material.

V gave up 6 bases and J gave up 4 bases, with 17 bases separating them. This CDR3 has 15 amino acids. Germline CDR1 SGDLS, CDR2 YYNGEE. Authors' methods: The assay estimated nucleated cells by amplifying reference gene primers. Sequencing used immunoSEQ multiplex PCR; TCRdb keeps in-frame clones, though not all of them. The D gene and trimming were derived from the DNA, and the V and J assignments and clone size from that table. Of 150,000 to 200,000 clones listed, roughly 80% are singletons. Material: peripheral blood. This TCR derives from a woman between 25 and 40 years old with acute or convalescent COVID-19. The chain employs TRBV9 and TRBJ1-3; a weak D match, TRBD1 (6 bases). The CDR3 region is CASTNGGPGGNTIYF. The CDR3 coding sequence is TGTGCCAGCACCAATGGGGGCCCCGGGGGAAACACCATATATTTT.